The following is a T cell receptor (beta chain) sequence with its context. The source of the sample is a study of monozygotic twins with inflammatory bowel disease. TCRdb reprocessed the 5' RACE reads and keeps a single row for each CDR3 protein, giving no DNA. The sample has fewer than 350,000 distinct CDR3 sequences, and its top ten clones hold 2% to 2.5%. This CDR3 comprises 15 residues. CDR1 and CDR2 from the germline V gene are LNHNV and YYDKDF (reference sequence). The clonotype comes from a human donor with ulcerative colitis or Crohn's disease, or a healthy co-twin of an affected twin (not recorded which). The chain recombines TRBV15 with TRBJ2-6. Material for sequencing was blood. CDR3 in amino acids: CATSRVGLGANVLTF.